What follows describes a single TCR beta chain. This entry comes from a study of OX40 agonist ivuxolimab in advanced cancers. CDR3 length equals 12 residues. The germline V gene encodes CDR1 WSHSY and CDR2 SAAADI. V lost 5 bases to trimming and J lost 3 bases; unmatched junction nucleotides: 0. The assay was immunoSEQ multiplex PCR, and TCRdb's table has in-frame clones only and misses some. The profile shows 37,000 or so clones, roughly 84% of them singletons. The clonotype was recovered from an adult with an advanced solid tumor such as melanoma, head and neck, liver or kidney cancer. The chain recombines TRBV10-2 with TRBJ2-7, with TRBD1 matching over 8 bases. This specimen was CD4+ or CD8+ T cells sorted from blood, taken in a trial of the OX40 agonist ivuxolimab. For the CDR3, the DNA is TGCGCCAGCAGTACAGGGGGCTACGAGCAGTACTTC. This sequence encodes CASSTGGYEQYF.